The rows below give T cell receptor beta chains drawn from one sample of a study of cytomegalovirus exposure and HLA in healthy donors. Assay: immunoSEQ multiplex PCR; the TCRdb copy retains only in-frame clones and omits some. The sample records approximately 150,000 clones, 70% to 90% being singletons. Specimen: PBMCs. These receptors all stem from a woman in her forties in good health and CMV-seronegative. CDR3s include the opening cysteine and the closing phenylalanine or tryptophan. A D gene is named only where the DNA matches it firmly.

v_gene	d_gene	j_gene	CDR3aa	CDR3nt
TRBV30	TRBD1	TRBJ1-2	CAWSPQGSYGYTF	TGTGCCTGGAGTCCACAGGGGTCCTATGGCTACACCTTC
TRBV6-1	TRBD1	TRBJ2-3	CASSGDRVSTDTQYF	TGTGCCAGCAGTGGGGACAGGGTGAGCACAGATACGCAGTATTTT
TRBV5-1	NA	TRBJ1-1	CASSLLGRGTEAFF	TGCGCCAGCAGCTTGCTGGGAAGGGGAACTGAAGCTTTCTTT
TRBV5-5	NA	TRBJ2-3	CASSLTGPSLQYF	TGTGCCAGCAGCTTAACAGGACCAAGCCTTCAGTATTTT
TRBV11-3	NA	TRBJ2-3	CASSFVRATDTQYF	TGTGCCAGCAGCTTTGTACGAGCCACAGATACGCAGTATTTT
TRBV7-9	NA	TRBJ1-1	CASSLGGHTLGTEAFF	TGTGCCAGCAGCTTGGGCGGACACACCTTGGGGACTGAAGCTTTCTTT
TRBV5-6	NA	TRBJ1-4	CASSPGGGQRKLFF	TGTGCCAGCAGCCCGGGAGGTGGACAGCGCAAACTGTTTTTT
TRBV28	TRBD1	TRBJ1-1	CASSEDRAWKAFF	TGTGCCAGCAGTGAGGACAGGGCCTGGAAAGCTTTCTTT
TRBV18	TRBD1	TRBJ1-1	CASSPLVVGQMNTEAFF	TGTGCCAGCTCACCGCTTGTAGTGGGACAGATGAACACTGAAGCTTTCTTT
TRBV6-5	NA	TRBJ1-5	CASSAWGGSNQPQHF	TGTGCCAGCAGCGCGTGGGGGGGAAGCAATCAGCCCCAGCATTTT
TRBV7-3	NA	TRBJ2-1	CASSGSEVNEQFF	TGTGCCAGCAGCGGATCGGAGGTCAATGAGCAGTTCTTC
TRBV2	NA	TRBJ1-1	CASRTDTGNTEAFF	TGTGCCAGCAGAACTGACACCGGTAACACTGAAGCTTTCTTT
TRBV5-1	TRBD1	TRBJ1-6	CASSLTGGDSPLHF	TGCGCCAGCAGCCTGACAGGGGGGGATTCACCCCTCCACTTT